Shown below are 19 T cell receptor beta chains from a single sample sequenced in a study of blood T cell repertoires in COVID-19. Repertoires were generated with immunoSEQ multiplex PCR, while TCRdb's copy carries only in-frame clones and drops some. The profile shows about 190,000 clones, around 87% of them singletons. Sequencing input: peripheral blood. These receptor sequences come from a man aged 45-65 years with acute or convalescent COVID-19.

The CDR3 DNA follows: TGCGCCAGCAGGAGGTCATCAAACACAGATACGCAGTATTTT. It specifies CASRRSSNTDTQYF. This sequence joins TRBV5-1 and TRBJ2-3; the D is unclear. This CDR3 comprises 14 residues. Trimming pared 5 bases from V and 2 bases from J, leaving 12 bases between. Germline CDR1 and CDR2: SGHRS and YFSETQ.

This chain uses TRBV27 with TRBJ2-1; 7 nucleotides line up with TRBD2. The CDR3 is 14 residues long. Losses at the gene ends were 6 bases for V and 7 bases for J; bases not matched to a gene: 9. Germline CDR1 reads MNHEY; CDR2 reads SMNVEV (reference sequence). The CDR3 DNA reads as TGTGCCAGCAGCACGGGGCTGGGGGGGAATGAGCAGTTCTTC. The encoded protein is CASSTGLGGNEQFF.

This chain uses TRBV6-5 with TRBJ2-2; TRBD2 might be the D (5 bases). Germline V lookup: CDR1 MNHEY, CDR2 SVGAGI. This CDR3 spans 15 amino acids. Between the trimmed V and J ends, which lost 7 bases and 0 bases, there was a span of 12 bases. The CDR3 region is CASKRGQANTGELFF. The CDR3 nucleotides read TGTGCCAGCAAAAGAGGGCAGGCGAACACCGGGGAGCTGTTTTTT.

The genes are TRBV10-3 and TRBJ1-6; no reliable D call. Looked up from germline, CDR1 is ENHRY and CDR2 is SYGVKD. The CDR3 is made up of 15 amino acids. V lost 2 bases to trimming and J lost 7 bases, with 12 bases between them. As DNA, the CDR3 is TGTGCCATCAGTGAGAATGAGTTGGAGAATTCACCCCTCCACTTT. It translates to CAISENELENSPLHF.

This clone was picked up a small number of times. DNA of the CDR3: TGTGCCAGCAGCTTGGATCGGCAGGGTTACAATGAGCAGTTCTTC. Amino acid sequence: CASSLDRQGYNEQFF. The chain employs TRBV5-4 and TRBJ2-1; weak D call: TRBD1 (5 bases). V was shortened by 0 bases and J by 4 bases, with 11 bases between the two germline ends. The CDR3 extends over 15 amino acids. Per the germline V gene, CDR1 is SGHNT and CDR2 is YYREEE (reference sequence).

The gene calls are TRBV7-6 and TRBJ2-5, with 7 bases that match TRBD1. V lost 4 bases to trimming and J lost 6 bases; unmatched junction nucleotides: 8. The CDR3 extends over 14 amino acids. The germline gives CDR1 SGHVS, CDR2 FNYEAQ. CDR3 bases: TGTGCCAGCAGCTCCGGGACAGTCGGGAAGACCCAGTACTTC. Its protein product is CASSSGTVGKTQYF.

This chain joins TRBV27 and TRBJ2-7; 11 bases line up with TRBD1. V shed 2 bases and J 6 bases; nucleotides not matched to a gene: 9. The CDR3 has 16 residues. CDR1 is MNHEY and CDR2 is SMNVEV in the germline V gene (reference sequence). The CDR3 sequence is CASSLIRGQGVGEQYF. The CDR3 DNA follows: TGTGCCAGCAGTTTAATAAGGGGACAGGGGGTGGGCGAGCAGTACTTC.

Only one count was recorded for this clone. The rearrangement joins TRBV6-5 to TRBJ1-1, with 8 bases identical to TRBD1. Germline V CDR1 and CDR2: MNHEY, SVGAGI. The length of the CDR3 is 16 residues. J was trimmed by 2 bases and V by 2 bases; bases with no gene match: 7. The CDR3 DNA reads TGTGCCAGCAGTTACCCGGGAACAGGGGGTAACACTGAAGCTTTCTTT. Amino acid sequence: CASSYPGTGGNTEAFF.

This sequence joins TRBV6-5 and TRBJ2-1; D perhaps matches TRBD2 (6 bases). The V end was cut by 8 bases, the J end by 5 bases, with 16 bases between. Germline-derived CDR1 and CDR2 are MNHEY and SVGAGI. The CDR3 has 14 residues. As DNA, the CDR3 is TGTGCCAGCTGGGTGGGAGGAGACGACAATGAGCAGTTCTTC. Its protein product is CASWVGGDDNEQFF.

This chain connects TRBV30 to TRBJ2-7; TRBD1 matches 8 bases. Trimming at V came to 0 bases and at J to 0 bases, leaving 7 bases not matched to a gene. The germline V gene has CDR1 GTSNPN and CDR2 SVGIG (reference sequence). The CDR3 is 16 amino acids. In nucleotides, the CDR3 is TGTGCCTGGAGTGTACTTAGGACAGGGAGCTCCTACGAGCAGTACGTC. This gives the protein CAWSVLRTGSSYEQYV.

CDR3 protein: CAISARGQGGESPLHF. The CDR3 nucleotides read TGTGCCATCAGTGCTAGGGGACAGGGAGGGGAATCACCCCTCCACTTT. The chain joins TRBV10-3 to TRBJ1-6, with TRBD1 matching over 9 bases. Germline V gene sequence: CDR1 ENHRY, CDR2 SYGVKD. CDR3 length: 16 amino acids. Trimming took 4 bases from V and 10 from J; bases not matched to a gene: 11.

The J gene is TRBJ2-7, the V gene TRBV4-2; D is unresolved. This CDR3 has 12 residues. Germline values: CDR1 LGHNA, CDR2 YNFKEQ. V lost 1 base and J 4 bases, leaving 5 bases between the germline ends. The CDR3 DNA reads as TGTGCCAGCAGCCAAGGCCAGTACGAGCAGTACTTC. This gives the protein CASSQGQYEQYF.

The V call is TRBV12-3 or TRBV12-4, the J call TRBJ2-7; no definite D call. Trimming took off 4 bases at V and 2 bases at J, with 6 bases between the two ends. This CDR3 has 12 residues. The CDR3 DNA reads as TGTGCCAGCAGTTCCTTTACCTACGAGCAGTACTTC. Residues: CASSSFTYEQYF.

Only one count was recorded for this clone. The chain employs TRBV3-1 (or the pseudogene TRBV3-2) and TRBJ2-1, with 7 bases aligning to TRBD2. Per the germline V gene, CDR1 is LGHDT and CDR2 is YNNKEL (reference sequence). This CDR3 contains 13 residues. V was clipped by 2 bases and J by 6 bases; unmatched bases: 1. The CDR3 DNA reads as TGTGCCAGCAGCCAACTAGCGGCCAATGAGCAGTTCTTC. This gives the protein CASSQLAANEQFF.

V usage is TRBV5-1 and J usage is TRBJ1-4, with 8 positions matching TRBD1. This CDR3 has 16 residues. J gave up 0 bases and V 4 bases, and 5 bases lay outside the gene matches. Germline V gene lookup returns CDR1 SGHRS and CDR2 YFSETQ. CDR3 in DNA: TGCGCCAGCAGCCCCGGACAGGGTGCAACTAATGAAAAACTGTTTTTT. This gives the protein CASSPGQGATNEKLFF. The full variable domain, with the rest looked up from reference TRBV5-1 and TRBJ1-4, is KAGVTQTPRYLIKTRGQQVTLSCSPISGHRSVSWYQQTPGQGLQFLFEYFSETQRNKGNFPGRFSGRQFSNSRSEMNVSTLELGDSALYLCASSPGQGATNEKLFFGSGTQLSVL.

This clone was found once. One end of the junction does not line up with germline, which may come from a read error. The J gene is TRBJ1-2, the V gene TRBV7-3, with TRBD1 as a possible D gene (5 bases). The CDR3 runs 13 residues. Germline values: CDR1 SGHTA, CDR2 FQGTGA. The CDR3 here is CASSLRQGDGYTF. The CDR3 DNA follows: TGTGCCAGCAGTTTAAGGCAGGGCGATGGCTACACCTTC.

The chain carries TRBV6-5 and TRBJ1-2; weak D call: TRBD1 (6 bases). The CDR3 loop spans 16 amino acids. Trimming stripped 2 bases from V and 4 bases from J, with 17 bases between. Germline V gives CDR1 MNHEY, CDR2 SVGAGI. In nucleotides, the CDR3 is TGTGCCAGCAGTTACGAGTCAATGACAGGAGTCTATGGCTACACCTTC. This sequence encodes CASSYESMTGVYGYTF.

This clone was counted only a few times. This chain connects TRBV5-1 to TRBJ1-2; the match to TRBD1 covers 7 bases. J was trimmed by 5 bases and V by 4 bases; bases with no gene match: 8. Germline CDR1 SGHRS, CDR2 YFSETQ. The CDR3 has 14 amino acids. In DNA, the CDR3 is TGCGCCAGCAGCAAGCGGACAGGACAATATGGCTACACCTTC. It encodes CASSKRTGQYGYTF. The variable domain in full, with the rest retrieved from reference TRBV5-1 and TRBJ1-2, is KAGVTQTPRYLIKTRGQQVTLSCSPISGHRSVSWYQQTPGQGLQFLFEYFSETQRNKGNFPGRFSGRQFSNSRSEMNVSTLELGDSALYLCASSKRTGQYGYTFGSGTRLTVV.

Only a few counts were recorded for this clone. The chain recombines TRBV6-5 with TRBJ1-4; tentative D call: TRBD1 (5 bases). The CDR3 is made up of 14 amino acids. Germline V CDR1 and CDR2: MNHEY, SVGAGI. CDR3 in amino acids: CASAGGLTNEKLFF. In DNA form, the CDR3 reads TGTGCTTCAGCGGGGGGACTTACTAATGAAAAACTGTTTTTT.